This T cell receptor (beta chain) was identified in a study of CD4+ T cells in melanoma. Libraries were prepared by immunoSEQ multiplex PCR; TCRdb keeps only in-frame clonotypes and omits some of them. Among over 130,000 clones listed, over 90% were seen once. The CDR3 consists of 15 residues. CDR1 and CDR2 (germline): SNHLY, FYNNEI. Unmatched junction bases numbered 6, after V lost 5 bases and J lost 1 base. The chain employs TRBV2 and TRBJ2-3; 7 positions agree with TRBD2. This clonotype was sampled from a human donor with melanoma. Here the CDR3 DNA reads TGTGCCAGCAGTAATCTGGCGGGGGGCACAGATACGCAGTATTTT. Its translation is CASSNLAGGTDTQYF.